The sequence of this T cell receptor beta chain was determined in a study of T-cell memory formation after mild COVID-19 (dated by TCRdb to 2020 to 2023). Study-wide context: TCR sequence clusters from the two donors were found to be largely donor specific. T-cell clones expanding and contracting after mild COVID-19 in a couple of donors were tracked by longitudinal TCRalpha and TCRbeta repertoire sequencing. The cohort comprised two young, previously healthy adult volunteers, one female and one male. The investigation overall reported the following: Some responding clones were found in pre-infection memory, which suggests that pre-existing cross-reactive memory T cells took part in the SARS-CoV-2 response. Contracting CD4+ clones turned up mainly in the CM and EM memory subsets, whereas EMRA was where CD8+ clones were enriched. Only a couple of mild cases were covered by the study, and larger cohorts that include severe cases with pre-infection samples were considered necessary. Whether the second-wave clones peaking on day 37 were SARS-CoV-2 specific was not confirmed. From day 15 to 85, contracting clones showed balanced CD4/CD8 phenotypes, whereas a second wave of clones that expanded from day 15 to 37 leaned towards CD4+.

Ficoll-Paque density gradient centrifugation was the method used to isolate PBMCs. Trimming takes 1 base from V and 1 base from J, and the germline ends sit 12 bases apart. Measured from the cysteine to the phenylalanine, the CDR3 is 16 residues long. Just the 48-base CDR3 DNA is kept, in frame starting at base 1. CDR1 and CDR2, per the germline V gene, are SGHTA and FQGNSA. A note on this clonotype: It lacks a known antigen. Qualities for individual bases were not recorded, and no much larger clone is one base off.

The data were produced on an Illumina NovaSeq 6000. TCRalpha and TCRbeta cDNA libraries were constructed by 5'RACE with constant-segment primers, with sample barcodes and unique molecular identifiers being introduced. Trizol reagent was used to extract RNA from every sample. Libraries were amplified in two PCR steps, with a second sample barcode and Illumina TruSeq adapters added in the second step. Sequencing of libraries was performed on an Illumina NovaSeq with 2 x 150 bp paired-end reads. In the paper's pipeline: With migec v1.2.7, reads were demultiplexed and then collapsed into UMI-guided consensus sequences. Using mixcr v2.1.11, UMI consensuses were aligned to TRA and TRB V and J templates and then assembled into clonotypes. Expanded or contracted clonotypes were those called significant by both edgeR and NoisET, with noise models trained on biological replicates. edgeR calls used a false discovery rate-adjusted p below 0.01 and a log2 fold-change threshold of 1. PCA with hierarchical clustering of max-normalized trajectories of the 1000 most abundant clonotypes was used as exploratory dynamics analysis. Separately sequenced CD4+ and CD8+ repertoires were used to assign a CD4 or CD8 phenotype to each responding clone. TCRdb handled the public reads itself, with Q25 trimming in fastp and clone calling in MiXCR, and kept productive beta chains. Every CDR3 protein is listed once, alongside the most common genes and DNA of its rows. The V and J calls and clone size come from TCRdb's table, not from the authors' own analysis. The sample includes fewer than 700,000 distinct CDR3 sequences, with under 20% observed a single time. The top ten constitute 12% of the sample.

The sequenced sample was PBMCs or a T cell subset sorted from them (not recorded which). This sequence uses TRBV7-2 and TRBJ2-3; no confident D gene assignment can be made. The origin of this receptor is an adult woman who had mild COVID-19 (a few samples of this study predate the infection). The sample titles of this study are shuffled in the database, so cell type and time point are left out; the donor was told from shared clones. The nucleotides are TGTGCCAGCAGCTTAGTTCCCCGCGGCGGCACAGATACGCAGTATTTT. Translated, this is CASSLVPRGGTDTQYF.